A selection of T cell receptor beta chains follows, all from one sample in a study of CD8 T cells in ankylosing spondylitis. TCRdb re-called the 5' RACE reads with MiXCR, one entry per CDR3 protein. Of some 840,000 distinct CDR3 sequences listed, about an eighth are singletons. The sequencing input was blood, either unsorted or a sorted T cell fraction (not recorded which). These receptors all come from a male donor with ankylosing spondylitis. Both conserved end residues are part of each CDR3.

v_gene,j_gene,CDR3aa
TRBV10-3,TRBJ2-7,CAMAPGQGVYEQYF
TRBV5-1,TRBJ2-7,CASSSTPIGQSIRYEQYF
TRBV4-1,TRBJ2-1,CASSLTPDGPQFF
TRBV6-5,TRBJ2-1,CASSSQQGVNEQFF
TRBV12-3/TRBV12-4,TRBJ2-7,CASSLGRGLGEQYF
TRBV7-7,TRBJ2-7,CASSAGTGGPASSYEQYF
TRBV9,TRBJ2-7,CASSVAWGRPDYEQYF
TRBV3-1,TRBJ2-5,CASSQLSGLYSQETQYF
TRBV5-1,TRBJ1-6,CASTFDGGFFGQGENSPLHF
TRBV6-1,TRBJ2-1,CASRWDTDGYNEQFF
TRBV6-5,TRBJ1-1,CASSYSGDGESNTEAFF
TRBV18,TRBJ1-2,CASSFQDRGFYGYTF
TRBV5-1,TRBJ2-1,CASSLGWGAHNEQFF
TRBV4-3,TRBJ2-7,CASSQQFPREESYEQYF
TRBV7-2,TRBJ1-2,CASSLAQYTDGYTF
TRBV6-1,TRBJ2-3,CATAAGVMTDTQYF
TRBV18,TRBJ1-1,CASSADLQDEAFF
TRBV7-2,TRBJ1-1,CASSSFGAENTEAFF
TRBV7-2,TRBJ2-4,CASSSGQAGSIQYF
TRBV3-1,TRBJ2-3,CASSPLGLFSDTQYF
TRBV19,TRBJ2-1,CASTTGGTGFYNEQFF
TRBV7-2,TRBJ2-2,CASSLKGRGQAGELFF
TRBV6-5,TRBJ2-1,CASSYRWASYNEQFF
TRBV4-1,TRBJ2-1,CASSRGQGYNEQFF
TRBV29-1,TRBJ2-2,CSVDRAGANTGELFF
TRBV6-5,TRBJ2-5,CASSYSWDRIQETQYF
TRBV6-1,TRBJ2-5,CASSEDQLRSQYF
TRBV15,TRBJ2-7,CATSRVRGFVYEQYF
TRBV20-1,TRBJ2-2,CSAPMGARELFF
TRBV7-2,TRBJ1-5,CASSLGSGRGNQPQHF
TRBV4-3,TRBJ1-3,CASSQVGDRGFGNTIYF
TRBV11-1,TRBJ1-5,CASSLLTGWVRQNQPQHF
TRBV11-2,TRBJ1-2,CASSLGGFRGGYTF
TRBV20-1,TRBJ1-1,CSAPPPGLDEAFF
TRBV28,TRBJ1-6,CANTGNNSPLHF
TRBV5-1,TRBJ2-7,CASSLEHSYEQYF
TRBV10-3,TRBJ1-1,CAISGAGHEAFF
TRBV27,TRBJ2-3,CASSRQGLAGTDTQYF
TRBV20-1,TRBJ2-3,CSASSGRDTQYF
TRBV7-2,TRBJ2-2,CASSFGQLTGELFF
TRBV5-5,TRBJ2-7,CASSWLDGEQYF
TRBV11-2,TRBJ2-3,CASSLPRGLAGGPEGTDTQFF
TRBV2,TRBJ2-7,CASSEARDSYSYEQYF
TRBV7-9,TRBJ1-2,CASSDHGPLSGYTF
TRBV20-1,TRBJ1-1,CSATTGARPEAFF
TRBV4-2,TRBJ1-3,CASSQDSEGRRGNTIYF
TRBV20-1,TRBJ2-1,CSARERLVYYNEQFF
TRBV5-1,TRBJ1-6,CASSLSGRMGNSPLHF
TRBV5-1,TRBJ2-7,CASSLGTSGRGQYF
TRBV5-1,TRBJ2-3,CASSLYGIGSTDTQYF
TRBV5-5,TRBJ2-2,CASSLPSPGELFF
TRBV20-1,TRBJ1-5,CSARGSPGVEPQHF
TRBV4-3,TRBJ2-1,CASSQVGHNEQFF
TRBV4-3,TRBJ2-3,CASSPRTLGFTDTQYF